This TCR beta chain was identified during a study of beta chain features in type 1 diabetes. On the study more broadly: The number of sorted cells examined across all samples was some 99,000,000.

Expressed TCRB transcripts were sequenced because the isolated RNA had all been reverse transcribed beforehand. Method: immunoSEQ multiplex PCR; TCRdb's copy keeps in-frame clones and lacks some. The sample has some 360,000 clones; 8.5% to 10% are singletons. Trimming cost V 0 bases and J 3 bases, with 15 bases left between them. CDR1 MGHRA and CDR2 YSYEKL come from the germline V gene. This CDR3 is 17 amino acids long. Points from the study as a whole: Type 1 diabetes patients showed a moderate but significant shortening of TCRB CDR3s in all four CD4+ subsets. Since sequencing was performed on cDNA, cells with high TCR expression could be over-represented. Naive, central memory and Treg TCRB repertoires seemed to resemble each other more closely in patients than they did in healthy donors.

About this clone: Its target is not known.

Sequencing was done on a sample of central memory CD4+ T cells from blood. The source of this sequence is a man aged 25-40 years with type 1 diabetes. This rearrangement joins TRBV4-1 to TRBJ1-5; the D gene is possibly TRBD1 (5 bases). The CDR3: CASSQDGVGVTNQPQHF. In DNA form, the CDR3 reads TGCGCCAGCAGCCAAGATGGGGTGGGGGTAACCAATCAGCCCCAGCATTTT.